Below, 25 T cell receptor beta chains from the same sample are listed, as sequenced in a study of post-analysis software for immune sequencing data. Study-wide results and limits: In patients, TRBV5-6, TRBV5-1 and TRBV20-1 belonged to roughly five TRBV segments found more frequently than in controls.

The TCR beta cDNA libraries contained unique molecular identifiers. One entry per CDR3 protein results from TCRdb running MiXCR on the PCR reads. In the table there are about half a million distinct CDR3 sequences, around a third of which are singletons. These TCRs' antigens remain unknown. Material: blood. The receptors come from a girl younger than 18 with multiple sclerosis.

The J gene is TRBJ2-1, the V gene TRBV20-1; 11 nucleotides line up with TRBD2. V lost 6 bases to trimming and J lost 4 bases; unmatched junction nucleotides: 5. Looked up from germline, CDR1 is DFQATT and CDR2 is SNEGSKA (reference sequence). This CDR3 has 14 amino acids. The CDR3 sequence is CSALASGGYNEQFF. The DNA of the CDR3 is TGCAGTGCGCTGGCTAGCGGGGGGTACAATGAGCAGTTCTTC.

This sequence joins TRBV5-5 and TRBJ1-5; TRBD1 might be the D (6 bases). The CDR3 has 15 residues. CDR1 is SGHKS and CDR2 is YYEKEE in the germline V gene (reference sequence). The ends were cut back, 2 bases at V and 1 base at J, with 10 bases in the middle. The CDR3 spells CASSFRGVSNQPQHF. The CDR3 nucleotides read TGTGCCAGCAGCTTCAGGGGCGTGAGCAATCAGCCCCAGCATTTT. The complete variable domain, with remaining parts taken from reference TRBV5-5 and TRBJ1-5, reads DAGVTQSPTHLIKTRGQQVTLRCSPISGHKSVSWYQQVLGQGPQFIFQYYEKEERGRGNFPDRFSARQFPNYSSELNVNALLLGDSALYLCASSFRGVSNQPQHFGDGTRLSIL.

This chain connects TRBV4-1 to TRBJ2-5; TRBD1 matches 7 bases. The CDR3 is made up of 14 amino acids. Looked up from germline, CDR1 is MGHRA and CDR2 is YSYEKL. Losses at the gene ends were 6 bases for V and 0 bases for J; bases not matched to a gene: 4. The CDR3 sequence is CASSETGNQETQYF. The DNA of the CDR3 is TGCGCCAGCAGTGAGACAGGGAACCAAGAGACCCAGTACTTC.

V gene TRBV14 combines with J gene TRBJ1-1, with D maybe TRBD1 (5 bases). CDR1 is SGHDN, CDR2 FVKESK, per germline. V dropped 0 bases and J dropped 10 bases, with 27 bases sitting between them. This CDR3 comprises 18 residues. The CDR3 DNA reads as TGTGCCAGCAGCCAAGACTCGGGCAGCTACGATACGGCTACAGGAGCTTTCTTT. Translated, it gives CASSQDSGSYDTATGAFF.

The chain is built from TRBV3-1 and TRBJ1-1; D might be TRBD1 (5 bases). V was pared by 4 bases and J by 0 bases, with 15 bases between. The germline CDR1 and CDR2 sequences are LGHDT and YNNKEL (reference sequence). The CDR3 sequence is 16 residues long. As DNA, the CDR3 is TGTGCCAGCAGCCTGCGGGGGTTGGGGATGAACACTGAAGCTTTCTTT. Translating it yields CASSLRGLGMNTEAFF.

This sequence joins TRBV24-1 and TRBJ2-1; either TRBD1 or TRBD2 may fit D (5 bases each). The length of the CDR3 is 16 residues. Germline values: CDR1 KGHDR, CDR2 SFDVKD. The ends were cut back, 3 bases at V and 2 bases at J, with 13 bases in the middle. CDR3 amino acids: CATSDAGTIPYNEQFF. Here the CDR3 DNA reads TGTGCCACCAGTGATGCCGGGACGATCCCCTACAATGAGCAGTTCTTC.

This chain uses TRBV6-5 with TRBJ2-7, with a tentative D call TRBD2 (6 bases). Trimming pared 7 bases from V and 7 bases from J, leaving 23 bases between. This CDR3 region has 15 residues. Germline V gene data show CDR1 as MNHEY and CDR2 as SVGAGI. The CDR3 sequence is CASTLNPGTSGEQYF. The CDR3 coding sequence is TGTGCCAGCACTCTTAATCCAGGGACTTCAGGAGAGCAGTACTTC.

This clonotype was seen a few times. This chain connects TRBV20-1 to TRBJ2-7; 9 bases align to TRBD1. This CDR3 comprises 14 residues. Germline CDR1 is DFQATT and CDR2 is SNEGSKA (reference sequence). Trimming cost V 5 bases and J 0 bases; bases outside gene matches: 5. The CDR3, as DNA: TGCAGTGCTTGGACAGGGGAAAGCTCCTACGAGCAGTACTTC. Its translation is CSAWTGESSYEQYF.

The chain employs TRBV29-1 and TRBJ2-1; 8 bases are a match to TRBD2. Germline V gives CDR1 SQVTM, CDR2 ANQGSEA. The V segment lost 5 bases and the J segment 8 bases; nucleotides outside the gene matches: 8. The CDR3 extends over 13 amino acids. DNA of the CDR3: TGCAGCGTTCGACTAGCGCCTCCGGATGAGCAGTTCTTC. Translated, it gives CSVRLAPPDEQFF.

The J gene is TRBJ2-3, the V gene TRBV25-1; 13 bases line up with TRBD2. The CDR3 contains 16 residues. Germline-derived CDR1 and CDR2 are MGHDK and SYGVNS. The V segment lost 8 bases and the J segment 0 bases; nucleotides outside the gene matches: 5. CDR3 region: CASLGLAGVSTDTQYF. CDR3 DNA sequence: TGTGCCAGCCTCGGACTAGCGGGAGTTAGCACAGATACGCAGTATTTT.

This clonotype was picked up a small number of times. V usage is TRBV6-6 and J usage is TRBJ1-2, with D possibly TRBD1 on 6 matching bases. The germline V gene has CDR1 MNHNY and CDR2 SVGAGI (reference sequence). This CDR3 has 15 residues. V lost 2 bases and J 4 bases, leaving 14 bases between the germline ends. The CDR3 loop reads CASSYGNRQVYGYTF. In DNA form, the CDR3 reads TGTGCCAGCAGTTACGGGAATCGACAGGTCTATGGCTACACCTTC.

The V gene is TRBV6-6, the J gene TRBJ1-5, with TRBD1 identical over 8 bases. This CDR3 contains 15 residues. Germline CDR1 and CDR2: MNHNY and SVGAGI (reference sequence). V lost 7 bases and J lost 4; bases outside the gene matches: 9. The CDR3 region is CASKDRAQRNQPQHF. For the CDR3, the DNA is TGTGCCAGCAAGGACAGGGCTCAGAGAAATCAGCCCCAGCATTTT.

The sample holds a few counts of this clonotype. The rearrangement links TRBV29-1 to TRBJ1-2; no firm D call. The germline CDR1 and CDR2 sequences are SQVTM and ANQGSEA. The germline V and J ends were trimmed by 3 bases and 4 bases, with 18 bases remaining between them. This CDR3 has 15 residues. DNA for the CDR3: TGCAGCGTTGATTCTCCCCCCATCCGTGGCTATGGCTACACCTTC. Translated: CSVDSPPIRGYGYTF.

Ten or more counts support this clonotype. The CDR3 nucleotides read TGCAGCGTTGCTGTCTCACGGAGGGAGACCCAGTACTTC. This translates into CSVAVSRRETQYF. The chain uses TRBV29-1 and TRBJ2-5, with TRBD2 as a possible D gene (5 bases). Germline V gene sequence: CDR1 SQVTM, CDR2 ANQGSEA. The CDR3 runs 13 residues. V was pared by 4 bases and J by 5 bases, with 14 bases between.

This clonotype was picked up a small number of times. The chain links TRBV6-2 or TRBV6-3 to TRBJ1-1; D uncertain. The CDR3 has 16 residues. V lost 0 bases and J 0 bases, leaving 11 bases between the germline ends. Per germline, CDR1 MNHEY and CDR2 SVGEGT. The chain's CDR3 is CASSYSVSVMNTEAFF. The CDR3 DNA follows: TGTGCCAGCAGTTACTCGGTGTCTGTCATGAACACTGAAGCTTTCTTT.

This clonotype has only a few counts. This rearrangement joins TRBV10-3 to TRBJ1-1, with D perhaps matching TRBD1 (5 bases). This CDR3 contains 13 residues. V lost 8 bases and J 4 bases, leaving 14 bases between the germline ends. CDR1 and CDR2 (germline): ENHRY, SYGVKD. CDR3 DNA: TGTGCCATCCTTGCAGGGCTGACCACTGAAGCTTTCTTT. Translated, it gives CAILAGLTTEAFF.

Concerning this clonotype itself: Sequence at one end of the junction differs from germline and may be a read error. The chain employs TRBV5-3 and TRBJ2-7; 8 nucleotides agree with TRBD1. TRBV5-3 falls under the ORF class, with uncertain function. The CDR3 consists of 16 residues. CDR3 sequence reads: CASSLDRGTGWYEQYF. The CDR3 bases are TGTGCCAGCAGCTTGGACCGCGGGACAGGTTGGTACGAGCAGTACTTC.

This clonotype was counted between two and nine times. The CDR3 loop is CASSLGLASYNEQFF. The CDR3, as DNA: TGTGCCAGCAGCTTGGGACTAGCGTCATACAATGAGCAGTTCTTC. The rearrangement joins TRBV5-6 to TRBJ2-1; 8 nucleotides align to TRBD2. V dropped 0 bases and J dropped 4; count of bases not matched to a gene: 3. The CDR3 runs to 15 residues. Germline loops: CDR1 SGHDT, CDR2 YYEEEE.

The chain combines TRBV20-1 with TRBJ2-1; TRBD1 matches 8 bases. CDR1 and CDR2 from the germline V gene are DFQATT and SNEGSKA (reference sequence). The CDR3 spans 14 residues. Trimming removed 5 bases from V and 5 bases from J; junction bases left unmatched: 8. The CDR3 sequence: CSAPDRVINNEQFF. The CDR3, as DNA: TGCAGTGCTCCGGACAGGGTAATAAACAATGAGCAGTTCTTC.

The chain employs TRBV6-1 and TRBJ1-5; no reliable D call. Trimming stripped 1 base from V and 7 bases from J, with 5 bases between. This CDR3 has 12 amino acids. Germline V gives CDR1 MNHNS, CDR2 SASEGT. CDR3 in amino acids: CASSEGGQPQHF. The CDR3 DNA sequence: TGTGCCAGCAGTGAAGGCGGACAGCCCCAGCATTTT.

The chain combines TRBV5-1 with TRBJ2-1; 9 positions agree with TRBD1. Per germline, CDR1 SGHRS and CDR2 YFSETQ. This CDR3 has 15 residues. The junction had 4 bases not matched to a gene; V was cut back by 5 bases and J by 1 base. CDR3 sequence (DNA): TGCGCCAGCAGGGGACAGGGAGGGTCCTACAATGAGCAGTTCTTC. This gives the protein CASRGQGGSYNEQFF.

With respect to this clonotype: Germline is not matched at one junction end, which may reflect a read error. V is TRBV24-1 and J is TRBJ2-3; TRBD1 matches at 9 bases. The germline V gene encodes CDR1 KGHDR and CDR2 SFDVKD. This CDR3 is built from 14 residues. CDR3: CATRDRGRTDAQYF. DNA for the CDR3: TGTGCCACCCGCGACAGGGGGAGGACAGATGCGCAGTATTTT.

This clonotype was counted a few times. This chain joins TRBV29-1 and TRBJ2-1, with 11 bases lining up with TRBD2. V lost 5 bases and J lost 7; bases outside the gene matches: 13. The length of the CDR3 is 16 residues. CDR1 SQVTM and CDR2 ANQGSEA come from the germline V gene. CDR3 DNA sequence: TGCAGCGTTCGAGGGTTAACTAGCGGGGGCCTGAATGAGCAGTTCTTC. Protein sequence: CSVRGLTSGGLNEQFF.

The rearrangement uses TRBV15 and TRBJ2-7; D gene uncertain. The germline V gene encodes CDR1 LNHNV and CDR2 YYDKDF (reference sequence). The CDR3 sequence is 14 residues long. The germline V and J ends were trimmed by 0 bases and 2 bases, with 8 bases remaining between them. The CDR3 loop is CATSRDPGTYEQYF. The CDR3 DNA sequence: TGTGCCACCAGCAGAGATCCAGGAACCTACGAGCAGTACTTC.

This clonotype was observed a handful of times. With a much larger clone just one base away, this may be a read error. The rearrangement uses TRBV5-1 and TRBJ1-2; 9 bases are shared with TRBD1. Germline CDR1 is SGHRS and CDR2 is YFSETQ. Trimming at V came to 4 bases and at J to 7 bases, leaving 8 bases not matched to a gene. The CDR3 has 14 residues. In DNA form, the CDR3 reads TGCGCCAGCAGCCGCGACAGGGGGAGGAGTGGCTACACCTTC. Its translation is CASSRDRGRSGYTF. Combining the CDR3 with reference TRBV5-1 and TRBJ1-2 gives the whole variable domain KAGVTQTPRYLIKTRGQQVTLSCSPISGHRSVSWYQQTPGQGLQFLFEYFSETQRNKGNFPGRFSGRQFSNSRSEMNVSTLELGDSALYLCASSRDRGRSGYTFGSGTRLTVV.